The T cell receptor beta chain under discussion was sequenced for a study of blood T cell repertoires in COVID-19. Whole-study context: There were acute and convalescent COVID-19 samples, and they came from the United States, Italy and Spain. Nucleic acid was either cDNA or gDNA, and it came from T cells, B-cell-depleted T cells, or PBMCs.

Allocation to cohorts depended on clinical history reported by the participants. This clone has just a few counts. Unmatched junction bases numbered 2, after V lost 5 bases and J lost 1 base. Germline loops: CDR1 LNHDA, CDR2 SQIVND (reference sequence). This CDR3 has 15 amino acids. Sequenced by immunoSEQ multiplex PCR; TCRdb stores in-frame clones only, minus some. The sample has a few hundred thousand clones, 70% to 90% seen once. The V call is TRBV19, the J call TRBJ2-1; 10 bases are shared with TRBD2. The sequenced sample consisted of PBMCs or T cells enriched from blood (not recorded which). This sequence originates from a woman aged 50 to 60 who had been exposed to COVID-19. CDR3 in amino acids: CASSPSGGSYNEQFF. In DNA, the CDR3 is TGTGCCAGTAGTCCTAGCGGGGGATCCTACAATGAGCAGTTCTTC.